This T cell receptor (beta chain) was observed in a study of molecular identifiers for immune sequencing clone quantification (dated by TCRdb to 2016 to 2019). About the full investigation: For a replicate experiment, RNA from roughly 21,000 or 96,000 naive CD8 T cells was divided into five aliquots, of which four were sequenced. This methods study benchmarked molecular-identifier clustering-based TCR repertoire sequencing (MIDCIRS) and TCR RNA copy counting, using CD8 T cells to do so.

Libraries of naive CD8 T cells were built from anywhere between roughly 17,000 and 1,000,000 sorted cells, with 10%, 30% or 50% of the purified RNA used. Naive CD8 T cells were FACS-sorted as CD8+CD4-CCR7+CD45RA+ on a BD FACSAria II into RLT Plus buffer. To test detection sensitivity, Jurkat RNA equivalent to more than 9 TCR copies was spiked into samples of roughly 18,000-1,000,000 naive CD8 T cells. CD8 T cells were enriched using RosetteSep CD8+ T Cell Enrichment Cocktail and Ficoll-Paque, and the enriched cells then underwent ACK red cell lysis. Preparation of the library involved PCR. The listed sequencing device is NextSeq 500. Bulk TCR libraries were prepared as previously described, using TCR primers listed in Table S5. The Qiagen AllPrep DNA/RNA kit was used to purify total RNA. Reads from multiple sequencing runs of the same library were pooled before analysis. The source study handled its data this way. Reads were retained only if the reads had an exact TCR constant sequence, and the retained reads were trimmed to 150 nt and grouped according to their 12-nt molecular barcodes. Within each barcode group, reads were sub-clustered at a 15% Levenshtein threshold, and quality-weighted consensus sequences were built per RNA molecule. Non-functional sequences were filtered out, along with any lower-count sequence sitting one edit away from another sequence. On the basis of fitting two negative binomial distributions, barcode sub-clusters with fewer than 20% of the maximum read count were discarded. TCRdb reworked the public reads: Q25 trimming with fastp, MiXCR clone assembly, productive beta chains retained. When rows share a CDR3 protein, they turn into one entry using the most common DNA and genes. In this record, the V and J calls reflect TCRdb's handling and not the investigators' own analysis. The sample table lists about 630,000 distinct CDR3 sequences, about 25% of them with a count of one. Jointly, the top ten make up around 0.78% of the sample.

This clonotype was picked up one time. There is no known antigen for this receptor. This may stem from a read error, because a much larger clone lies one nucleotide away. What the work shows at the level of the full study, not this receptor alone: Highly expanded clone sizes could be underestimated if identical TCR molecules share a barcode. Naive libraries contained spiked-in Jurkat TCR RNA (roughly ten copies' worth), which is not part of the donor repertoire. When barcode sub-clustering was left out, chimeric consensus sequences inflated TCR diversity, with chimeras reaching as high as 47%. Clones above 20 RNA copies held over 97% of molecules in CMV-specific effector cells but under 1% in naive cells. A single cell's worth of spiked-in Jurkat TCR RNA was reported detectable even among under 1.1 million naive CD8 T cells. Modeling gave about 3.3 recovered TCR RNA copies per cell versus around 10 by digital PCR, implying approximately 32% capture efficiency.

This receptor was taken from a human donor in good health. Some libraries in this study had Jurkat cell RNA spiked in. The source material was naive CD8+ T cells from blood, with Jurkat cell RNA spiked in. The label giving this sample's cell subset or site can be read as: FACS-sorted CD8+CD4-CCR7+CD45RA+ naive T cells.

The CDR3 region has the sequence CASSLDRGRIDSQYF. In nucleotide form, the sequence is TGTGCCAGCAGCTTAGACCGGGGGAGGATTGATTCGCAGTATTTT. The chain is assembled from TRBV13 and TRBJ2-3; TRBD2 is perhaps the D gene, given 6 matching bases. The CDR3 spans 15 residues, from the cysteine through the phenylalanine. Only the CDR3 region is kept as DNA, spanning 45 bases read in frame from base 1. The germline V gene (reference sequence) gives CDR1 as PRHDT and CDR2 as FYEKMQ. The V end loses 1 base and the J end loses 10 bases, and a stretch of 18 bases separates them. Beyond the CDR3, the reference TRBV13 and TRBJ2-3 genes provide the residues; the full variable domain reads: AAGVIQSPRHLIKEKRETATLKCYPIPRHDTVYWYQQGPGQDPQFLISFYEKMQSDKGSIPDRFSAQQFSDYHSELNMSSLELGDSALYFCASSLDRGRIDSQYFGPGTRLTVL.